One and the same sample provided the 32 T cell receptor beta chains below, sequenced in a study of blood T cell repertoires in COVID-19. The table came from immunoSEQ multiplex PCR; TCRdb's copy has only in-frame clones and leaves some out. This sample has hundreds of thousands of clones, with around 82% found just once. Source material: PBMCs or T cells enriched from blood (not recorded which). All receptors derive from a woman aged 45-65 years who had been exposed to COVID-19.

This clone was seen only a few times. The chain carries TRBV28 and TRBJ1-2, with D possibly matching TRBD1 (6 bases). V was cut by 4 bases and J by 8 bases, with 14 bases left in between. From germline, CDR1 is MDHEN and CDR2 SYDVKM. The CDR3 has 13 amino acids. The CDR3 DNA is TGTGCCAGCAGTTCAGGGGCCGGTGTGGGCTACACCTTC. Protein: CASSSGAGVGYTF.

V is TRBV19 and J is TRBJ1-2; the match to TRBD1 covers 10 bases. Trimming at V came to 4 bases and at J to 4 bases, leaving 3 bases not matched to a gene. Germline V lookup: CDR1 LNHDA, CDR2 SQIVND (reference sequence). The CDR3 totals 14 residues. CDR3 in DNA: TGTGCCAGTAGTACCCGGGACAGGGGCTATGGCTACACCTTC. Translation: CASSTRDRGYGYTF. The full variable domain, its missing parts supplied by reference TRBV19 and TRBJ1-2, is DGGITQSPKYLFRKEGQNVTLSCEQNLNHDAMYWYRQDPGQGLRLIYYSQIVNDFQKGDIAEGYSVSREKKESFPLTVTSAQKNPTAFYLCASSTRDRGYGYTFGSGTRLTVV.

The V gene is TRBV24-1, the J gene TRBJ2-2, with a weak D call TRBD2 (7 bases). Germline V gene lookup returns CDR1 KGHDR and CDR2 SFDVKD. The CDR3 has 14 amino acids. The ends were cut back, 3 bases at V and 7 bases at J, with 11 bases in the middle. CDR3 nucleotide sequence: TGTGCCACCAGTGATATAGGGGGGGACGGGGAGCTGTTTTTT. Protein: CATSDIGGDGELFF.

This chain uses TRBV4-1 with TRBJ1-1, with TRBD1 as a possible D gene (5 bases). Germline CDR1 MGHRA, CDR2 YSYEKL. V was trimmed by 2 bases and J by 8 bases, leaving 12 bases between them. The CDR3 is made up of 13 amino acids. CDR3 residues: CASSQPSGTEAFF. CDR3 in DNA: TGCGCCAGCAGCCAACCTAGCGGGACCGAAGCTTTCTTT.

This clone was detected once. The gene calls are TRBV5-6 and TRBJ1-4, with TRBD1 identical over 7 bases. Germline V gene lookup returns CDR1 SGHDT and CDR2 YYEEEE. J lost 0 bases, V lost 4 bases, and 6 bases had no gene match. The CDR3 consists of 16 residues. CDR3 loop: CASSAQTGATNEKLFF. The DNA of the CDR3 is TGTGCCAGCAGCGCCCAAACAGGGGCAACTAATGAAAAACTGTTTTTT.

The chain combines TRBV27 with TRBJ1-1, with D possibly being TRBD1 (6 bases). V was pared by 3 bases and J by 5 bases, with 19 bases between. Germline V gene lookup returns CDR1 MNHEY and CDR2 SMNVEV (reference sequence). The CDR3 spans 16 residues. CDR3 coding DNA: TGTGCCAGCAGTTTTTGGGGGGGCGGAGAGACGACTGAAGCTTTCTTT. It is translated as CASSFWGGGETTEAFF.

The gene calls are TRBV19 and TRBJ1-1, with a weak D call TRBD1 (5 bases). Per germline, CDR1 LNHDA and CDR2 SQIVND (reference sequence). The V end lost 10 bases, the J end lost 1 base, and 16 bases lay between the germline ends. The CDR3 is made up of 14 amino acids. The CDR3 sequence: CATSPGGRNTEAFF. CDR3 nucleotide sequence: TGTGCCACCTCACCGGGGGGTAGGAACACTGAAGCTTTCTTT.

The chain couples TRBV29-1 to TRBJ1-1, with D hard to call. CDR3 size: 12 residues. Germline values: CDR1 SQVTM, CDR2 ANQGSEA. V lost 6 bases and J 1 base, leaving 9 bases between the germline ends. CDR3 sequence: CSVLVQNTEAFF. The DNA of the CDR3 is TGCAGCGTACTAGTCCAGAACACTGAAGCTTTCTTT.

The genes are TRBV21-1 and TRBJ1-1; no DNA check was done on the table's D call, TRBD1. TRBV21-1 is listed as a pseudogene. The CDR3 contains 16 residues. CDR3 loop: CASSPRQGREDTEAFF. The CDR3 region has the DNA TGTGCCAGCAGCCCCCGACAGGGCAGAGAGGACACTGAAGCTTTCTTT.

This chain joins TRBV4-2 and TRBJ2-7, with no clear D. Germline CDR1 reads LGHNA; CDR2 reads YNFKEQ. V was clipped by 1 base and J by 4 bases, with 14 bases between them. The CDR3 loop spans 15 amino acids. This chain's CDR3 is CASSQAGTSQYEQYF. As DNA, the CDR3 is TGTGCCAGCAGCCAAGCAGGCACCTCCCAGTACGAGCAGTACTTC.

The V gene is TRBV11-2, the J gene TRBJ1-3; maybe TRBD1 (6 bases). Per germline, CDR1 SGHAT and CDR2 FQNNGV. The CDR3 is made up of 15 amino acids. Trimming removed 5 bases from V and 0 bases from J, with 11 bases in between. This CDR3 is CASSADRSSGNTIYF. The CDR3 bases are TGTGCCAGCAGCGCTGACAGGAGCTCTGGAAACACCATATATTTT.

The V call is TRBV3-1 (or the pseudogene TRBV3-2), the J call TRBJ1-1, with D possibly TRBD1 on 5 matching bases. Trimming cost V 6 bases and J 6 bases, with 14 bases left between them. The CDR3 contains 13 residues. The germline gives CDR1 LGHDT, CDR2 YNNKEL (reference sequence). CDR3 nucleotide sequence: TGTGCCAGCAGAGTACGGGCGGGGGCTGAAGCTTTCTTT. Its translation is CASRVRAGAEAFF.

This chain uses TRBV5-1 with TRBJ2-7; TRBD1 might be the D (5 bases). This CDR3 has 13 amino acids. V lost 0 bases to trimming and J lost 7 bases, with 11 bases between them. Per germline, CDR1 SGHRS and CDR2 YFSETQ. In nucleotides, the CDR3 is TGCGCCAGCAGCTTGGGGGGCGCCTTTGAGCAGTACTTC. Its protein product is CASSLGGAFEQYF.

The chain has TRBV18 and TRBJ1-1; 7 nucleotides line up with TRBD1. Losses at the gene ends were 0 bases for V and 7 bases for J; bases not matched to a gene: 5. CDR1 is KGHSH, CDR2 LQKENI, per germline. This CDR3 is built from 14 residues. The CDR3 region is CASSPPGGQSEAFF. For the CDR3, the DNA is TGTGCCAGCTCACCACCAGGGGGCCAGAGTGAAGCTTTCTTT.

CDR3 region: CASSGRLASLANEQYF. The CDR3 DNA is TGTGCCAGTAGTGGTCGACTAGCAAGCTTGGCCAACGAGCAGTACTTC. This chain uses TRBV19 with TRBJ2-7; TRBD2 matches at 7 bases. CDR3 length equals 16 residues. Unmatched junction bases numbered 15, after V lost 5 bases and J lost 5 bases. CDR1 LNHDA and CDR2 SQIVND come from the germline V gene (reference sequence). Using reference TRBV19 and TRBJ2-7 for the parts outside the CDR3, the full variable domain is DGGITQSPKYLFRKEGQNVTLSCEQNLNHDAMYWYRQDPGQGLRLIYYSQIVNDFQKGDIAEGYSVSREKKESFPLTVTSAQKNPTAFYLCASSGRLASLANEQYFGPGTRLTVT.

A note on this clone: Different DNA sequences within this sample yield the same CDR3. The chain carries TRBV5-4 and TRBJ2-7, with D perhaps TRBD1 (6 bases). CDR3 length: 14 amino acids. V shed 0 bases and J shed 0 bases, with 7 bases lying between them. The germline V gene has CDR1 SGHNT and CDR2 YYREEE (reference sequence). In DNA, the CDR3 is TGTGCCAGCAGCTTGGGGGGGCACTCCTACGAGCAGTACTTC. The encoded protein is CASSLGGHSYEQYF.

V is TRBV29-1 and J is TRBJ1-2; tentative D call: TRBD1 (6 bases). V was trimmed by 4 bases and J by 2 bases, leaving 11 bases between them. This CDR3 is 13 amino acids long. Germline loops: CDR1 SQVTM, CDR2 ANQGSEA. The CDR3 region has the DNA TGCAGCGTTGTTCGGGGGGCGAACTATGGCTACACCTTC. Residues: CSVVRGANYGYTF.

The chain combines TRBV7-2 with TRBJ1-6; no reliable D call. CDR3 length: 15 amino acids. The V end was cut by 4 bases, the J end by 0 bases, with 7 bases between. In germline, CDR1 is SGHTA, CDR2 FQGNSA. CDR3 nucleotide sequence: TGTGCCAGCAGCTCGACTAGCTCCTATAATTCACCCCTCCACTTT. Protein sequence: CASSSTSSYNSPLHF.

CDR3 region: CASSLRGATEAFF. As DNA, the CDR3 is TGTGCCAGCAGTTTGCGGGGGGCCACTGAAGCTTTCTTT. This chain uses TRBV12-3 or TRBV12-4 with TRBJ1-1, with TRBD1 as a possible D gene (6 bases). V was cut by 3 bases and J by 4 bases, with 9 bases left in between. This CDR3 is 13 amino acids long.

This clone turned up a few times. The V gene is TRBV19, the J gene TRBJ2-1; 7 nucleotides agree with TRBD1. Germline-derived CDR1 and CDR2 are LNHDA and SQIVND (reference sequence). There are 13 residues in the CDR3. The junction had 4 bases not matched to a gene; V was cut back by 2 bases and J by 9 bases. The CDR3 DNA sequence: TGTGCCAGTAGTATAATAGGGGGCCGTGAGCAGTTCTTC. Translated, it gives CASSIIGGREQFF.

J is TRBJ1-2 and V is TRBV9, with 12 bases aligning to TRBD1. The germline V gene encodes CDR1 SGDLS and CDR2 YYNGEE. The V segment lost 4 bases and the J segment 8 bases; nucleotides outside the gene matches: 12. CDR3 length: 16 amino acids. The CDR3 DNA sequence: TGTGCCAGCAGCCCCACCGGGACAGGGGGCGCAATCGGCTACACCTTC. Its translation is CASSPTGTGGAIGYTF.

This chain's CDR3 is CASSSHSGVTYEQYF. For the CDR3, the DNA is TGTGCCAGCAGCTCACATAGCGGGGTAACCTACGAGCAGTACTTC. The chain couples TRBV4-2 to TRBJ2-7, with TRBD2 identical over 8 bases. CDR1 is LGHNA, CDR2 YNFKEQ, per germline. Trimming cost V 5 bases and J 2 bases; bases outside gene matches: 8. There are 15 residues in the CDR3.

This chain connects TRBV6-1 to TRBJ1-2; maybe TRBD1 (5 bases). This CDR3 contains 14 residues. Germline V lookup: CDR1 MNHNS, CDR2 SASEGT. The V end was cut by 0 bases, the J end by 7 bases, with 12 bases between. The CDR3 nucleotides are TGTGCCAGCAGTGAAGCGCTCGGGGGAAGTGGCTACACCTTC. Translation: CASSEALGGSGYTF.

This clone was seen once. J is TRBJ1-1 and V is TRBV28, with a tentative D call TRBD1 (6 bases). The germline CDR1 and CDR2 sequences are MDHEN and SYDVKM. The CDR3 is made up of 12 amino acids. The V end lost 8 bases, the J end lost 9 bases, and 16 bases lay between the germline ends. CDR3 DNA: TGTGCCAGCGAAGCCCGGGACACAAAAGCTTTCTTT. Translating gives CASEARDTKAFF. Using reference TRBV28 and TRBJ1-1 for the parts outside the CDR3, the full variable domain is DVKVTQSSRYLVKRTGEKVFLECVQDMDHENMFWYRQDPGLGLRLIYFSYDVKMKEKGDIPEGYSVSREKKERFSLILESASTNQTSMYLCASEARDTKAFFGQGTRLTVV.

CDR3 residues: CASSEVRGNTEAFF. The CDR3 DNA reads as TGTGCCAGCAGTGAAGTTCGAGGGAACACTGAAGCTTTCTTT. The rearrangement joins TRBV2 to TRBJ1-1; D not resolved. CDR1 SNHLY and CDR2 FYNNEI come from the germline V gene. Trimming removed 1 base at V and 1 base at J, with 7 bases between. CDR3 length equals 14 residues.

The rearrangement links TRBV19 to TRBJ2-7; TRBD1 agrees at 8 bases. The V gene end was trimmed by 6 bases and the J gene end by 2 bases; junction bases not matched to a gene: 6. CDR1 and CDR2 (germline): LNHDA, SQIVND (reference sequence). There are 14 residues in the CDR3. The CDR3 sequence is CASSSGQGTYEQYF. CDR3 DNA sequence: TGTGCCAGTAGCTCCGGACAGGGAACCTACGAGCAGTACTTC.

This chain connects TRBV2 to TRBJ1-1, with TRBD1 identical over 8 bases. Germline loops: CDR1 SNHLY, CDR2 FYNNEI. V shed 5 bases, J shed 1 base, and the junction held 6 bases outside the gene matches. The CDR3 is made up of 15 amino acids. In nucleotides, the CDR3 is TGTGCCAGCAGTCTTAGACAGGGGCCGAACACTGAAGCTTTCTTT. The encoded protein is CASSLRQGPNTEAFF.

This clone was seen only a few times. The V and J genes are TRBV4-2 and TRBJ2-1; 8 bases line up with TRBD1. CDR1 and CDR2 (germline): LGHNA, YNFKEQ. The CDR3 has 15 residues. V lost 4 bases, J lost 1 base, and 3 bases stayed unmatched. CDR3 DNA sequence: TGTGCCAGCAGCCCGACAGGGGAATCCTACAATGAGCAGTTCTTC. As protein: CASSPTGESYNEQFF.

The chain links TRBV18 to TRBJ1-1, with D uncertain. The CDR3 contains 14 residues. Trimming shortened V by 6 bases and J by 4 bases, and 15 bases separated the two germline ends. Germline lookup yields CDR1 KGHSH and CDR2 LQKENI. Written as DNA, the CDR3 is TGTGCCAGCTCTCTTGACATTGGAGGCACTGAAGCTTTCTTT. Translating gives CASSLDIGGTEAFF.

CDR3 residues: CASSEPATYEQYF. In DNA, the CDR3 is TGTGCCAGCAGTGAACCCGCTACCTACGAGCAGTACTTC. The V gene is TRBV6-1, the J gene TRBJ2-7; no clear D. Per germline, CDR1 MNHNS and CDR2 SASEGT. The CDR3 extends over 13 amino acids. V shed 2 bases and J shed 2 bases, with 7 bases lying between them.

This chain connects TRBV28 to TRBJ1-5; TRBD1 matches 7 bases. V dropped 8 bases and J dropped 2; count of bases not matched to a gene: 6. Looked up from germline, CDR1 is MDHEN and CDR2 is SYDVKM. The CDR3 sequence is 14 residues long. DNA for the CDR3: TGTGCCAGCGGGACAGCCTTGGGCAATCAGCCCCAGCATTTT. Its protein product is CASGTALGNQPQHF.

The chain uses TRBV27 and TRBJ2-7; TRBD1 matches at 7 bases. Germline V gene data show CDR1 as MNHEY and CDR2 as SMNVEV (reference sequence). The length of the CDR3 is 17 residues. V lost 2 bases, J lost 2 bases, and 12 bases stayed unmatched. The CDR3 region has the DNA TGTGCCAGCAGTTTAATTGGCGCCACAGGGGACACCTACGAGCAGTACTTC. Protein sequence: CASSLIGATGDTYEQYF.